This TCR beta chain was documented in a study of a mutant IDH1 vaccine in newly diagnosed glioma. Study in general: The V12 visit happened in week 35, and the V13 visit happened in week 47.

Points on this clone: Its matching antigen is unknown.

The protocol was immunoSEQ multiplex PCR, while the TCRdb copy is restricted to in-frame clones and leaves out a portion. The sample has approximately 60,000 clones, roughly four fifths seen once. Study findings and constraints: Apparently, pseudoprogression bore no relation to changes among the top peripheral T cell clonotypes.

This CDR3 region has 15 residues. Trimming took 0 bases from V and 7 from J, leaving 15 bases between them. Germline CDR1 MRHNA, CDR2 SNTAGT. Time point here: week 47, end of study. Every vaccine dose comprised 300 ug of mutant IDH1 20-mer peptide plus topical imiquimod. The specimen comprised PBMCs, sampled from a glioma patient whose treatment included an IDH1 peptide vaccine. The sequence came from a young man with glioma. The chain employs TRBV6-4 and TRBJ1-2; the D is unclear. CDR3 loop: CASSDSIGGASGYTF. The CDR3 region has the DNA TGTGCCAGCAGTGACTCGATCGGCGGCGCGAGTGGCTACACCTTC.